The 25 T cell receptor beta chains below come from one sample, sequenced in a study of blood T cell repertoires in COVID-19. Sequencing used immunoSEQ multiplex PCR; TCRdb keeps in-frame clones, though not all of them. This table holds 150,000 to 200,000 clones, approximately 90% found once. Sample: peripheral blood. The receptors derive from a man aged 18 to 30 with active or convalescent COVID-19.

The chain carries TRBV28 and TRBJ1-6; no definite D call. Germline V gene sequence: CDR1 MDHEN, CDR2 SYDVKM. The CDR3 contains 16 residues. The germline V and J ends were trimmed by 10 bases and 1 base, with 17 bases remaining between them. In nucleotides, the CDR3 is TGTGCCACCGCCTCGGGGAAATCGTCCTATAATTCACCCCTCCACTTT. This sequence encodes CATASGKSSYNSPLHF.

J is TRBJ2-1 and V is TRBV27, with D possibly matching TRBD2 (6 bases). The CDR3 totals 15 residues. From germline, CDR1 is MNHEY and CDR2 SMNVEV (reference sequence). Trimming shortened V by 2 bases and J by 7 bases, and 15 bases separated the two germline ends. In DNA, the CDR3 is TGTGCCAGCAGTTTAAGGAGGGCCGCGGGTAATGAGCAGTTCTTC. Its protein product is CASSLRRAAGNEQFF.

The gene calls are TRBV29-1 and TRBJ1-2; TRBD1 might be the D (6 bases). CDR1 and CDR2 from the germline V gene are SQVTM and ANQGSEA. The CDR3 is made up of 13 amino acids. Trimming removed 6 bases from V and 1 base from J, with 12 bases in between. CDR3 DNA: TGCAGCGTATGGACAGACGATAACTATGGCTACACCTTC. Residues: CSVWTDDNYGYTF. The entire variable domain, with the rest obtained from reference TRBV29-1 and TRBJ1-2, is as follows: SAVISQKPSRDICQRGTSLTIQCQVDSQVTMMFWYRQQPGQSLTLIATANQGSEATYESGFVIDKFPISRPNLTFSTLTVSNMSPEDSSIYLCSVWTDDNYGYTFGSGTRLTVV.

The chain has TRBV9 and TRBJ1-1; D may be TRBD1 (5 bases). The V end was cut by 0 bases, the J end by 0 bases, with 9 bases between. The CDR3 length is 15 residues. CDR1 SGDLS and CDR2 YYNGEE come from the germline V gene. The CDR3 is CASSVASGMNTEAFF. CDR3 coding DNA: TGTGCCAGCAGCGTAGCTTCAGGGATGAACACTGAAGCTTTCTTT.

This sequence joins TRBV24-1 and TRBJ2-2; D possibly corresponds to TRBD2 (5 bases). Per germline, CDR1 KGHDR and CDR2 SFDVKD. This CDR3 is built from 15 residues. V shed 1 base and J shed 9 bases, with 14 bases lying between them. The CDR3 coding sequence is TGTGCCACCAGTGATTTCGCCGGGGAAGCCCGGGAGCTGTTTTTT. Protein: CATSDFAGEARELFF.

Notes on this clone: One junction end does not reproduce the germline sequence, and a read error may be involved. CDR3 sequence: CASSLVTREMFF. The CDR3 DNA follows: TGTGCCAGCAGTTTAGTTACTAGGGAGATGTTTTTT. V and J are TRBV12-3 or TRBV12-4 and TRBJ2-2; possibly TRBD2 for D (5 bases). The CDR3 runs 12 residues.

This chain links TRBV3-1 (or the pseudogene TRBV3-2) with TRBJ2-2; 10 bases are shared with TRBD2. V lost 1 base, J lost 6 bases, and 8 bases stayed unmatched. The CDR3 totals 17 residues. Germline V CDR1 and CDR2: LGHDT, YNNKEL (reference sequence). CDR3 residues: CASSQGFSGGPPGELFF. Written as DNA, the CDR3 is TGTGCCAGCAGCCAAGGTTTTAGCGGGGGGCCCCCCGGGGAGCTGTTTTTT.

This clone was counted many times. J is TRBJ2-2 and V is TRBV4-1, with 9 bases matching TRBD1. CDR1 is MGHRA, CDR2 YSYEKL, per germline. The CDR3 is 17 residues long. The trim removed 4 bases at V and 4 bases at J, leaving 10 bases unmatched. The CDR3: CASSRSGTGTSTGELFF. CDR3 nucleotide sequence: TGCGCCAGCAGCCGATCCGGGACAGGGACGAGCACCGGGGAGCTGTTTTTT.

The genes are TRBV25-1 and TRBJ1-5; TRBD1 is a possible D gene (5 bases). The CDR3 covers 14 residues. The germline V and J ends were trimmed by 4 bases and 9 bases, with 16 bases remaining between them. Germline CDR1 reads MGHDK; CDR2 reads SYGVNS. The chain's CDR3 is CASSGADSPGPQHF. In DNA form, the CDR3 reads TGTGCCAGCAGTGGAGCCGACAGCCCGGGGCCCCAGCATTTT.

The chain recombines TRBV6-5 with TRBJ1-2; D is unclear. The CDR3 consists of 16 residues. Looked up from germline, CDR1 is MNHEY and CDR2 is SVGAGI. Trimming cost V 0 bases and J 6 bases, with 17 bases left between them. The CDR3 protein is CASSYSLSPGVDGYTF. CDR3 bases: TGTGCCAGCAGTTACTCTCTGTCCCCCGGGGTAGATGGCTACACCTTC.

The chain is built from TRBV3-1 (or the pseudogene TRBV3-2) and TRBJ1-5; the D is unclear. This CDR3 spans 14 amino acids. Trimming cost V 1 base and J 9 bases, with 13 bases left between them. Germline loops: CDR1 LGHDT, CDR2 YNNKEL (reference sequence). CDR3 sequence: CASSQVLGGGPQHF. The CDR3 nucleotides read TGTGCCAGCAGCCAAGTCCTGGGCGGAGGGCCCCAGCATTTT.

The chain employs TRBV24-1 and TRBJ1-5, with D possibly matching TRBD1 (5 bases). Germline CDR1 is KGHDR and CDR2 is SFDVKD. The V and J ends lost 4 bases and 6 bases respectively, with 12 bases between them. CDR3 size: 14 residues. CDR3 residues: CATSEGEESQPQHF. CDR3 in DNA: TGTGCCACCAGTGAAGGGGAAGAGAGTCAGCCCCAGCATTTT.

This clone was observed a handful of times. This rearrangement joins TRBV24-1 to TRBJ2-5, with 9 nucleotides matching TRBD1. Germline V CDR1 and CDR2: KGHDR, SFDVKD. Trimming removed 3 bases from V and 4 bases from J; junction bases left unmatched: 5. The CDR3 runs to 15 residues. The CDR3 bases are TGTGCCACCAGTGATATAACAGGGGGCGGAGAGACCCAGTACTTC. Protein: CATSDITGGGETQYF.

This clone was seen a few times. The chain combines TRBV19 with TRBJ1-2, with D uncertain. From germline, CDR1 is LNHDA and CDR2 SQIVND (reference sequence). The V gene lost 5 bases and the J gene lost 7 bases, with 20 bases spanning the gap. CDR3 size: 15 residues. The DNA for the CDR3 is TGTGCCAGTAGTGGCTCACAGATGGATATAATTGGCTACACCTTC. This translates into CASSGSQMDIIGYTF.

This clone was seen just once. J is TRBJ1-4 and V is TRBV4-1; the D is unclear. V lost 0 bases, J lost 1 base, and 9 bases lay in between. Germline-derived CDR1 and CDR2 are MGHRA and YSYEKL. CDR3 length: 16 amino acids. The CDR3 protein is CASSQDRGLTNEKLFF. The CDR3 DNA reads TGCGCCAGCAGCCAAGATCGGGGATTAACTAATGAAAAACTGTTTTTT.

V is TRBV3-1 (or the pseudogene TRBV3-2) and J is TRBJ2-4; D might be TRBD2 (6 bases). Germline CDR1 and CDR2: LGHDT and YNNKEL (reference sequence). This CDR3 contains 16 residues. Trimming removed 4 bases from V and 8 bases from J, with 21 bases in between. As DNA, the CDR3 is TGTGCCAGCAGCCCCTCCCCGGGACTGGGGAGGTACATTCAGTACTTC. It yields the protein CASSPSPGLGRYIQYF.

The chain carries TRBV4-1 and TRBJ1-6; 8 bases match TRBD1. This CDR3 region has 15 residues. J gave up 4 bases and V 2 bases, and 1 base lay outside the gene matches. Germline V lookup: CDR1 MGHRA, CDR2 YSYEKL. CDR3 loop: CASSQRTGYNSPLHF. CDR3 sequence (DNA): TGCGCCAGCAGCCAAAGGACAGGGTATAATTCACCCCTCCACTTT.

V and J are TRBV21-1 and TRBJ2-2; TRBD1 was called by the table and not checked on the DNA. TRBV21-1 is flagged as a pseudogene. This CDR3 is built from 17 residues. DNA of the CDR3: TGTGCCAGCAGCGGAGACCGGGACAGGGGGCTAGTCGGGGAGCTGTTTTTT. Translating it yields CASSGDRDRGLVGELFF.

CDR3 coding DNA: TGTGCCAGCAGTAGACAGAGTAGCAATCAGCCCCAGCATTTT. This translates into CASSRQSSNQPQHF. This chain connects TRBV6-6 to TRBJ1-5; D may be TRBD1 (5 bases). This CDR3 comprises 14 residues. Germline CDR1 reads MNHNY; CDR2 reads SVGAGI (reference sequence). V lost 5 bases, J lost 0 bases, and 8 bases lay in between.

The CDR3 sequence is CASSEIGRAGEKLFF. The CDR3 DNA sequence: TGTGCCAGCAGTGAAATAGGCAGGGCCGGAGAAAAACTGTTTTTT. This sequence joins TRBV6-1 and TRBJ1-4; weak D call: TRBD1 (5 bases). CDR3 length: 15 amino acids. Deletions cut 2 bases from V and 8 bases from J, with 15 bases between. Germline values: CDR1 MNHNS, CDR2 SASEGT.

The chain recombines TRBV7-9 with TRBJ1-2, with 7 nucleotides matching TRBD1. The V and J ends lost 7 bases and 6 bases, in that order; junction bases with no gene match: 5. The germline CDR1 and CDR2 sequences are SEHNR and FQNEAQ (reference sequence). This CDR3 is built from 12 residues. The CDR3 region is CASTADRDGYTF. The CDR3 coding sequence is TGTGCCAGCACCGCCGACAGGGATGGCTACACCTTC.

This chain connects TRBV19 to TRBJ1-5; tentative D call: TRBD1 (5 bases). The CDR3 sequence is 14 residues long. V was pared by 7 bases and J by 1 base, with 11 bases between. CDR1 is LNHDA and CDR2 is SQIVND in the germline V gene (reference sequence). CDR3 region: CASTQGWSNQPQHF. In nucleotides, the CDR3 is TGTGCCAGTACCCAGGGTTGGAGCAATCAGCCCCAGCATTTT.

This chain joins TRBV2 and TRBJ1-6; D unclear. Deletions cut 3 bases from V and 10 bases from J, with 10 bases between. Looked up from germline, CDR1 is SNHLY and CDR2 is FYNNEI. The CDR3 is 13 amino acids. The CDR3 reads CASSDGNTSPLHF. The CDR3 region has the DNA TGTGCCAGCAGTGACGGGAACACCTCACCCCTCCACTTT.

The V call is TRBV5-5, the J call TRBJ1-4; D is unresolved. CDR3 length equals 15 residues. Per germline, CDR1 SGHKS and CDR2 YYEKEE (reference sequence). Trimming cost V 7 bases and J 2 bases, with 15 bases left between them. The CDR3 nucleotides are TGTGCCAGCCGAGACCCTAGGGAGACTAATGAAAAACTGTTTTTT. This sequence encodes CASRDPRETNEKLFF.

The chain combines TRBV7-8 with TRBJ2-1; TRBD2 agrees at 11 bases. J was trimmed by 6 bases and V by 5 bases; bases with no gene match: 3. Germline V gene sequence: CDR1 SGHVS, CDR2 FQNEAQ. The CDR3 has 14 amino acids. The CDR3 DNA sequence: TGTGCCAGCAGCCGAGGGACTAGCGGCAATGAGCAGTTCTTC. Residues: CASSRGTSGNEQFF. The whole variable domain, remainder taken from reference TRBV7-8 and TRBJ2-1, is GAGVSQSPRYKVAKRGQDVALRCDPISGHVSLFWYQQALGQGPEFLTYFQNEAQLDKSGLPSDRFFAERPEGSVSTLKIQRTQQEDSAVYLCASSRGTSGNEQFFGPGTRLTVL.